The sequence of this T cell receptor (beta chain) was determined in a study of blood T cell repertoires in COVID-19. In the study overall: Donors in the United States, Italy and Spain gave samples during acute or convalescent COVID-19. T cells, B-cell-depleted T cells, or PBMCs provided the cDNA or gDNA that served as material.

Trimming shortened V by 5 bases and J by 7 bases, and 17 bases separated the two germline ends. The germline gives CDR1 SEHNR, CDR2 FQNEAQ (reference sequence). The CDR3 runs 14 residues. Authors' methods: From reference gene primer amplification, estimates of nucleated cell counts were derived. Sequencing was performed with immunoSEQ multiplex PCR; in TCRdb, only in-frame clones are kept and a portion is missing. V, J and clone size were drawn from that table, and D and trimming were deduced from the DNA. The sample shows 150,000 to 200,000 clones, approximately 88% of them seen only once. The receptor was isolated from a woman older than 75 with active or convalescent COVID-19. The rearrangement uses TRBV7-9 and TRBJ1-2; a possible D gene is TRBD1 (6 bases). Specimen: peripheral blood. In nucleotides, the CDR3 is TGTGCCAGCAGCCCAGACAGGTCATGGTCTGGCTACACCTTC. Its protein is CASSPDRSWSGYTF.